This T cell receptor (beta chain) stems from a study of OX40 agonist ivuxolimab in advanced cancers. The CDR3 is made up of 13 amino acids. Trimming took off 3 bases at V and 7 bases at J, with 7 bases between the two ends. The germline gives CDR1 SGHNT, CDR2 YENEEA. Assay used: immunoSEQ multiplex PCR; TCRdb lists only in-frame clones, some missing. Of under 55,000 clones listed, 86% are singletons. The rearrangement uses TRBV11-3 and TRBJ1-6, with D unclear. The TCR comes from an adult with an advanced solid tumor such as melanoma, head and neck, liver or kidney cancer. The specimen was CD4+ or CD8+ T cells sorted from blood, collected in a trial of the OX40 agonist ivuxolimab. The CDR3 loop is CASSLGVNSPLHF. The CDR3 DNA reads as TGTGCCAGCAGCTTGGGTGTGAATTCACCCCTCCACTTT.